Listed below are T cell receptor beta chains from one sample, sequenced in a study of STAT5B mutations in CD4+ large granular lymphocyte leukemia. Generated by immunoSEQ multiplex PCR, the TCRdb table keeps only in-frame clones and is missing some. Among fewer than 45,000 clones, roughly 81% were seen once, and the ten largest hold around 3.3%. The source material was CD4+ T cells from blood buffy coats. The receptor set was obtained from a human donor in good health. Each CDR3 is given with its conserved first and last residue. Each record gives: V gene, D gene, J gene, clone size, CDR3 DNA, CDR3 protein. A D gene is named only where the DNA matches it firmly. A clone size is listed for some rows: how often the clone was seen (once, few, many), or a class if it is expanded.

v_call: TRBV5-8
d_call: TRBD1
j_call: TRBJ1-2
clone_size: -
cdr3_nt: TGTGCCAGCAGTCTATCCGGGACAGGGGGCAGCTATGGCTACACCTTC
cdr3_aa: CASSLSGTGGSYGYTF

v_call: TRBV9
d_call: -
j_call: TRBJ2-5
clone_size: -
cdr3_nt: TGTGCCAGCAGCGTTCTTCCCCTGGAGACCCAGTACTTC
cdr3_aa: CASSVLPLETQYF

v_call: TRBV29-1
d_call: TRBD1
j_call: TRBJ2-6
clone_size: -
cdr3_nt: TGCAGCGTCCTTGGCTTCGGACAGGGGGCGTCTGGGGCCAACGTCCTGACTTTC
cdr3_aa: CSVLGFGQGASGANVLTF

v_call: TRBV4-2
d_call: TRBD2
j_call: TRBJ2-3
clone_size: -
cdr3_nt: TGTGCCAGCAGCCAAAGACTAGCGGGCGGACTTAGCACAGATACGCAGTATTTT
cdr3_aa: CASSQRLAGGLSTDTQYF

v_call: TRBV19
d_call: TRBD1
j_call: TRBJ1-2
clone_size: -
cdr3_nt: TGTGCCAGTACCGCTCCCGGGACAGGGGGACTCTATGGCTACACCTTC
cdr3_aa: CASTAPGTGGLYGYTF

v_call: TRBV6-5
d_call: -
j_call: TRBJ1-1
clone_size: -
cdr3_nt: TGTGCCAGCAGCTTGACAGGCGTGGGGACTGAAGCTTTCTTT
cdr3_aa: CASSLTGVGTEAFF

v_call: TRBV7-9
d_call: -
j_call: TRBJ1-2
clone_size: -
cdr3_nt: TGTGCCAGCGGCCCAGCAGGGACGGTGGCTAACTATGGCTACACCTTC
cdr3_aa: CASGPAGTVANYGYTF

v_call: TRBV18
d_call: -
j_call: TRBJ2-3
clone_size: -
cdr3_nt: TGTGCCAGCTCACCACCAGGGGTAGATACGCAGTATTTT
cdr3_aa: CASSPPGVDTQYF

v_call: TRBV30
d_call: -
j_call: TRBJ1-3
clone_size: -
cdr3_nt: TGTGCCTGGGGAGGGACGAGGGGTATCTCTGGAAACACCATATATTTT
cdr3_aa: CAWGGTRGISGNTIYF

v_call: TRBV5-4
d_call: TRBD2
j_call: TRBJ2-7
clone_size: -
cdr3_nt: TGTGCCAGCAGCCGTGCGGGGGGCGGGGGAACCTACGAGCAGTACTTC
cdr3_aa: CASSRAGGGGTYEQYF

v_call: TRBV20-1
d_call: -
j_call: TRBJ1-1
clone_size: few
cdr3_nt: TGCAGTGCAAGGGGGGACACTGAAGCTTTCTTT
cdr3_aa: CSARGDTEAFF

v_call: TRBV6-1
d_call: -
j_call: TRBJ1-3
clone_size: -
cdr3_nt: TGTGCCAGCACCGCCTCGGGGGTGGTCGGAAACACCATATATTTT
cdr3_aa: CASTASGVVGNTIYF

v_call: TRBV25-1
d_call: -
j_call: TRBJ2-3
clone_size: -
cdr3_nt: TGTGCCAGCAGTGAAGGGGACCCCATAGATACGCAGTATTTT
cdr3_aa: CASSEGDPIDTQYF

v_call: TRBV7-9
d_call: TRBD2
j_call: TRBJ2-1
clone_size: -
cdr3_nt: TGTGCCAGCAGCCCTAGCGGCCCTTTCAATGAGCAGTTCTTC
cdr3_aa: CASSPSGPFNEQFF

v_call: TRBV5-1
d_call: TRBD2
j_call: TRBJ2-5
clone_size: -
cdr3_nt: TGCGCCAGCAGCTTGCGCGGGAGAGGGGAAGAGACCCAGTACTTC
cdr3_aa: CASSLRGRGEETQYF

v_call: TRBV7-8
d_call: -
j_call: TRBJ1-5
clone_size: -
cdr3_nt: TGTGCCAGCAGCTCAGTTGGATTGAATCAGCCCCAGCATTTT
cdr3_aa: CASSSVGLNQPQHF

v_call: TRBV29-1
d_call: TRBD1
j_call: TRBJ2-7
clone_size: few
cdr3_nt: TGCAGCGTCTGCCGGGACAGTCCATACGAGCAGTACTTC
cdr3_aa: CSVCRDSPYEQYF

v_call: TRBV5-8
d_call: -
j_call: TRBJ2-6
clone_size: -
cdr3_nt: TGTGCCAGCAGCTTGTCCGGGGGCTCTGGGGCCAACGTCCTGACTTTC
cdr3_aa: CASSLSGGSGANVLTF

v_call: TRBV28
d_call: -
j_call: TRBJ1-5
clone_size: -
cdr3_nt: TGTGCCAGCAGTTTACAGGAGTCATGGGGCAATCAGCCCCAGCATTTT
cdr3_aa: CASSLQESWGNQPQHF

v_call: TRBV19
d_call: TRBD1
j_call: TRBJ1-1
clone_size: -
cdr3_nt: TGTGCCAGTAGCGGACAGGGGACCACTGAAGCTTTCTTT
cdr3_aa: CASSGQGTTEAFF

v_call: TRBV30
d_call: -
j_call: TRBJ2-6
clone_size: -
cdr3_nt: TGTGCCTGGAGTTTGCGAGGGTCCCTCTCTGGGGCCAACGTCCTGACTTTC
cdr3_aa: CAWSLRGSLSGANVLTF

v_call: TRBV4-3
d_call: -
j_call: TRBJ1-4
clone_size: -
cdr3_nt: TGCGCCAGCAGCCTTAAGACGGCCGCAACTAATGAAAAACTGTTTTTT
cdr3_aa: CASSLKTAATNEKLFF

v_call: TRBV29-1
d_call: TRBD2
j_call: TRBJ2-3
clone_size: -
cdr3_nt: TGCAGCGTTCGGACTAGCGGGAGTAGTTATGGTGTAGATACGCAGTATTTT
cdr3_aa: CSVRTSGSSYGVDTQYF

v_call: TRBV4-3
d_call: TRBD1
j_call: TRBJ1-2
clone_size: -
cdr3_nt: TGCGCCAGCAGCCAAAACCTACCTCGGATACAGGGGTGGGGGGACTATGGCTACACCTTC
cdr3_aa: CASSQNLPRIQGWGDYGYTF

v_call: TRBV9
d_call: -
j_call: TRBJ1-2
clone_size: -
cdr3_nt: TGTGCCAGCAGCCCAGGACACTTTGGCTACACCTTC
cdr3_aa: CASSPGHFGYTF

v_call: TRBV30
d_call: TRBD1
j_call: TRBJ2-7
clone_size: -
cdr3_nt: TGTGCCGGATCGACAGGGGCGGGGTACGAGCAGTACTTC
cdr3_aa: CAGSTGAGYEQYF

v_call: TRBV7-7
d_call: -
j_call: TRBJ2-5
clone_size: -
cdr3_nt: TGTGCTAGCAGCACCCTCCTAGGGGGTACGGAGACCCAGTACTTC
cdr3_aa: CASSTLLGGTETQYF

v_call: TRBV7-2
d_call: -
j_call: TRBJ2-6
clone_size: -
cdr3_nt: TGTGCCAGCAGCTTAGGTAGGGTGGCTGGGGCCAACGTCCTGACTTTC
cdr3_aa: CASSLGRVAGANVLTF